The 18 T cell receptor beta chains in this list originate from one sample, sequenced in a study of OX40 agonist ivuxolimab in advanced cancers. Method: immunoSEQ multiplex PCR; TCRdb's copy keeps in-frame clones and lacks some. The table records some 50,000 clones, approximately 84% of them present only once. The material was CD4+ or CD8+ T cells sorted from blood, obtained in a trial of the OX40 agonist ivuxolimab. The origin of the receptors is an adult with an advanced solid tumor such as melanoma, head and neck, liver or kidney cancer.

The V gene is TRBV6-6, the J gene TRBJ1-4; D possibly corresponds to TRBD1 (6 bases). CDR3 length: 15 residues. Trimming left V 5 bases short and J 2 bases short, with 12 bases between. CDR1 and CDR2 from the germline V gene are MNHNY and SVGAGI (reference sequence). The CDR3 DNA is TGTGCCAGCAGTGACCGAGGGGGGACTAATGAAAAACTGTTTTTT. Encoded protein: CASSDRGGTNEKLFF.

The chain combines TRBV5-1 with TRBJ2-2, with TRBD2 matching 11 bases. The V and J ends lost 0 bases and 4 bases, in that order; junction bases with no gene match: 5. The CDR3 runs 17 residues. The germline gives CDR1 SGHRS, CDR2 YFSETQ. As DNA, the CDR3 is TGCGCCAGCAGCTTGGGTTTAGCGGGAGGGCCCACCGGGGAGCTGTTTTTT. Encoded protein: CASSLGLAGGPTGELFF.

The chain employs TRBV28 and TRBJ2-7; tentative D call: TRBD2 (6 bases). The CDR3 loop spans 14 amino acids. V gave up 4 bases and J gave up 0 bases, with 10 bases separating them. The germline V gene encodes CDR1 MDHEN and CDR2 SYDVKM. CDR3 coding DNA: TGTGCCAGCAGTTCCCCGCGGGGCTCCTACGAGCAGTACTTC. This sequence encodes CASSSPRGSYEQYF.

This clone has only one observation. This chain uses TRBV30 with TRBJ2-6; tentative D call: TRBD2 (7 bases). The CDR3 runs 15 residues. Per germline, CDR1 GTSNPN and CDR2 SVGIG (reference sequence). V lost 0 bases to trimming and J lost 2 bases, with 8 bases between them. CDR3 DNA: TGTGCCTGGAGTGTAGGGGGGGCTGGGGCCAACGTCCTGACTTTC. Protein sequence: CAWSVGGAGANVLTF.

The V gene is TRBV10-3, the J gene TRBJ1-4; no reliable D call. The V gene's germline CDR1 is ENHRY and CDR2 SYGVKD. V was pared by 2 bases and J by 3 bases, with 7 bases between. This CDR3 is 14 amino acids long. The DNA for the CDR3 is TGTGCCATCAGTGAGGGCTCTTCTAATGAAAAACTGTTTTTT. It yields the protein CAISEGSSNEKLFF.

J is TRBJ2-3 and V is TRBV6-5; no firm D call. The CDR3 runs to 13 residues. V was pared by 6 bases and J by 0 bases, with 7 bases between. Looked up from germline, CDR1 is MNHEY and CDR2 is SVGAGI. The CDR3 reads CASRVGSTDTQYF. The CDR3, as DNA: TGTGCCAGCAGAGTGGGAAGCACAGATACGCAGTATTTT.

The chain is built from TRBV20-1 and TRBJ1-4, with unresolved D. CDR3 length equals 11 residues. The germline V gene has CDR1 DFQATT and CDR2 SNEGSKA (reference sequence). Trimming took 6 bases from V and 5 from J, leaving 7 bases between them. DNA for the CDR3: TGCAGTGCCGGAAGAAATGAAAAACTGTTTTTT. It is translated as CSAGRNEKLFF.

Note on this clone: The conserved phenylalanine or tryptophan is not found at the CDR3 terminus, so this likely reflects a read error. The chain couples TRBV7-2 to TRBJ1-2, with D possibly being TRBD1 (5 bases). Looked up from germline, CDR1 is SGHTA and CDR2 is FQGNSA. The CDR3 is 16 residues long. V was pared by 3 bases and J by 4 bases, with 18 bases between. CDR3 residues: CASSFQSVGVSYGYTL. For the CDR3, the DNA is TGTGCCAGCAGCTTTCAGTCCGTGGGGGTCTCCTATGGCTACACCCTC.

V and J are TRBV19 and TRBJ1-2, with D unclear. The germline CDR1 and CDR2 sequences are LNHDA and SQIVND (reference sequence). V was cut by 7 bases and J by 8 bases, with 17 bases left in between. The CDR3 consists of 13 residues. The CDR3 nucleotides read TGTGCCAGTACCCCCGGGAGGTCGAACGGCTACACCTTC. Amino acids: CASTPGRSNGYTF.

The rearrangement uses TRBV18 and TRBJ2-6; D gene unclear. This CDR3 is 18 amino acids long. Germline CDR1 reads KGHSH; CDR2 reads LQKENI. Between the trimmed V and J ends, which lost 3 bases and 0 bases, there was a span of 15 bases. The CDR3 region has the DNA TGTGCCAGCTCACCCCTAGGGTCTCAGAGCTCTGGGGCCAACGTCCTGACTTTC. As protein: CASSPLGSQSSGANVLTF.

The chain joins TRBV6-5 to TRBJ2-3, with D perhaps matching TRBD1 (6 bases). Germline values: CDR1 MNHEY, CDR2 SVGAGI. The CDR3 sequence is 15 residues long. V was trimmed by 5 bases and J by 0 bases, leaving 12 bases between them. The CDR3 nucleotides read TGTGCCAGCAGTAGGGGGACGCCTAGCACAGATACGCAGTATTTT. It specifies CASSRGTPSTDTQYF.

This clone was counted between two and nine times. The gene calls are TRBV30 and TRBJ2-3; possibly TRBD1 for D (5 bases). This CDR3 comprises 15 residues. V was cut by 1 base and J by 3 bases, with 14 bases left in between. Germline lookup yields CDR1 GTSNPN and CDR2 SVGIG (reference sequence). The CDR3: CAWSESRARTDTQYF. The CDR3, as DNA: TGTGCCTGGAGTGAGTCCAGGGCGAGGACAGATACGCAGTATTTT.

The chain carries TRBV5-4 and TRBJ1-2; D may be TRBD1 (6 bases). CDR3 size: 14 residues. Germline V lookup: CDR1 SGHNT, CDR2 YYREEE (reference sequence). V lost 4 bases and J 4 bases, leaving 14 bases between the germline ends. CDR3 loop: CASSTRTELYGYTF. The CDR3 DNA reads as TGTGCCAGCAGCACCCGGACAGAACTCTATGGCTACACCTTC.

This chain joins TRBV6-6 and TRBJ2-5; D is ambiguous. CDR3 length: 12 amino acids. CDR1 is MNHNY and CDR2 is SVGAGI in the germline V gene (reference sequence). Trimming took 6 bases from V and 9 from J, leaving 14 bases between them. The CDR3 nucleotides read TGTGCCAGCAGCCCGCTTGAAAGACCCCAGTACTTC. Encoded protein: CASSPLERPQYF.

J is TRBJ2-7 and V is TRBV11-2, with TRBD1 identical over 8 bases. CDR1 and CDR2 (germline): SGHAT, FQNNGV. The V and J ends lost 3 bases and 2 bases, in that order; junction bases with no gene match: 3. CDR3 length equals 14 residues. The CDR3 region is CASSLGQVPYEQYF. The CDR3 DNA follows: TGTGCCAGCAGCTTGGGACAGGTTCCCTACGAGCAGTACTTC.

The chain combines TRBV4-1 with TRBJ1-4; D may be TRBD1 (6 bases). The germline V gene encodes CDR1 MGHRA and CDR2 YSYEKL. The V end lost 7 bases, the J end lost 8 bases, and 17 bases lay between the germline ends. This CDR3 is 14 amino acids long. DNA for the CDR3: TGCGCCAGCACCTCATGGGGGGCCGGGGAAAAACTGTTTTTT. Encoded protein: CASTSWGAGEKLFF.

The chain employs TRBV7-9 and TRBJ2-5; 9 nucleotides agree with TRBD2. V was pared by 4 bases and J by 1 base, with 7 bases of the junction left unmatched. Germline CDR1 reads SEHNR; CDR2 reads FQNEAQ (reference sequence). CDR3 length: 16 residues. CDR3 sequence (DNA): TGTGCCAGCAGCTCACCCCTAGCGGGACTCCAAGAGACCCAGTACTTC. Protein product: CASSSPLAGLQETQYF.

In regard to this clone: A read error may produce the germline difference seen at one junction end. V gene TRBV7-9 combines with J gene TRBJ1-2, with TRBD1 identical over 7 bases. Germline values: CDR1 SEHNR, CDR2 FQNEAQ (reference sequence). The length of the CDR3 is 16 residues. CDR3 in DNA: TGTGCCAGCAGCCTAGCAAGGGACAGAAGAACCTATGGCTACACCTTC. Amino acid sequence: CASSLARDRRTYGYTF.